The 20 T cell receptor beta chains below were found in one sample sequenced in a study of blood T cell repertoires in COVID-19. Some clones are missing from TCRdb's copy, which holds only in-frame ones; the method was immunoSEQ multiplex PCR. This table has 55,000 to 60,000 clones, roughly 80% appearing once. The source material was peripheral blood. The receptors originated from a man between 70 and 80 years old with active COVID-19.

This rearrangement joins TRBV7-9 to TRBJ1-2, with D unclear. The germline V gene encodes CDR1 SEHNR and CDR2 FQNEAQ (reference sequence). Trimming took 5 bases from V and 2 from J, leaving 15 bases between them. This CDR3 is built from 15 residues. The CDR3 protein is CASSISGRPNYGYTF. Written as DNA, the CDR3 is TGTGCCAGCAGCATAAGCGGACGCCCCAACTATGGCTACACCTTC.

DNA of the CDR3: TGTGCCAGTAGTATTCGGGGACAGCCCACAGATACGCAGTATTTT. Its translation: CASSIRGQPTDTQYF. V is TRBV19 and J is TRBJ2-3; TRBD1 matches at 7 bases. V was pared by 3 bases and J by 2 bases, with 5 bases of the junction left unmatched. This CDR3 contains 15 residues. In germline, CDR1 is LNHDA, CDR2 SQIVND (reference sequence).

DNA for the CDR3: TGTGCCAGCAGCTTATACGGGAACACTGAAGCTTTCTTT. Translated: CASSLYGNTEAFF. The chain couples TRBV7-9 to TRBJ1-1; D gene uncertain. This CDR3 region has 13 residues. Between the trimmed V and J ends, which lost 2 bases and 1 base, there was a span of 5 bases. Germline loops: CDR1 SEHNR, CDR2 FQNEAQ (reference sequence).

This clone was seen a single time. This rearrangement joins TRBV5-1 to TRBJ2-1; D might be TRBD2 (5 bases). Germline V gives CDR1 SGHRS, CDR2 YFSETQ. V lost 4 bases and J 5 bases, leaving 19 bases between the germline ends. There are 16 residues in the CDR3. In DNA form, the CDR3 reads TGCGCCAGCAGCCCCGGAGACTACATGCCGGACAATGAGCAGTTCTTC. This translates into CASSPGDYMPDNEQFF.

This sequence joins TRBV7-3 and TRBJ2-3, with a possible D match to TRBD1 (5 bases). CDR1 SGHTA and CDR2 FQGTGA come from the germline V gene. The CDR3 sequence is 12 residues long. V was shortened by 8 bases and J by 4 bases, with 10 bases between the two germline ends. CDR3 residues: CASGKGADTQYF. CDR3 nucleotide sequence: TGTGCCAGCGGAAAAGGGGCAGATACGCAGTATTTT. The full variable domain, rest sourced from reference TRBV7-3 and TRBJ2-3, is GAGVSQTPSNKVTEKGKYVELRCDPISGHTALYWYRQSLGQGPEFLIYFQGTGAADDSGLPNDRFFAVRPEGSVSTLKIQRTERGDSAVYLCASGKGADTQYFGPGTRLTVL.

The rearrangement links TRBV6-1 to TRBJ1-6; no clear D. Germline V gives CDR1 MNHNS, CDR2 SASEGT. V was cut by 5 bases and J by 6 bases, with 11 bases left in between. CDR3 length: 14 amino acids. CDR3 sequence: CASSYGGSNSPLHF. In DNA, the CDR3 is TGTGCCAGCAGTTATGGAGGATCTAATTCACCCCTCCACTTT.

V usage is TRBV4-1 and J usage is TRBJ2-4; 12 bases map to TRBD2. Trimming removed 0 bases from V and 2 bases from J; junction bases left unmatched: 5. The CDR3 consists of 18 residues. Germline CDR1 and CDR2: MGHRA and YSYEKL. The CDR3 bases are TGCGCCAGCAGCCAAGATTGGCTAGCGGGAGGGCCCAAAAACATTCAGTACTTC. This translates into CASSQDWLAGGPKNIQYF.

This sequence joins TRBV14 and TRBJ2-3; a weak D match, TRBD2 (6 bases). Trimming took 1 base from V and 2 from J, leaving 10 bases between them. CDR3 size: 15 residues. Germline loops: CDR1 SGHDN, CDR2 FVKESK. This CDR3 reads CASSQVGSYTDTQYF. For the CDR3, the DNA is TGTGCCAGCAGCCAAGTCGGGAGCTACACAGATACGCAGTATTTT.

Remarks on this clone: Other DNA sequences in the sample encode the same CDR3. The CDR3 reads CASSARGAGGPEQYF. The CDR3, as DNA: TGTGCCAGCAGCGCTCGGGGGGCGGGAGGGCCCGAGCAGTACTTC. The chain recombines TRBV13 with TRBJ2-7; 9 bases are a match to TRBD2. The CDR3 extends over 15 amino acids. Unmatched junction bases numbered 11, after V lost 5 bases and J lost 6 bases. Germline CDR1 is PRHDT and CDR2 is FYEKMQ (reference sequence).

In nucleotides, the CDR3 is TGCAGTGCTAGTGACGGTGTTACGCAGTATTTT. This codes for CSASDGVTQYF. The chain is built from TRBV20-1 and TRBJ2-3; D gene ambiguous. The V end lost 3 bases, the J end lost 8 bases, and 9 bases lay between the germline ends. CDR1 and CDR2 (germline): DFQATT, SNEGSKA (reference sequence). CDR3 length: 11 residues.

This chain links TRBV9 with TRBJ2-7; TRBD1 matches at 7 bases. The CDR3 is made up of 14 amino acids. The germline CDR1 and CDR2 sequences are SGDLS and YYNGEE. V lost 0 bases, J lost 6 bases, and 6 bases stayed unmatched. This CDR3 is CASSVGAGGTEQYF. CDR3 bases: TGTGCCAGCAGCGTAGGGGCAGGGGGAACCGAGCAGTACTTC.

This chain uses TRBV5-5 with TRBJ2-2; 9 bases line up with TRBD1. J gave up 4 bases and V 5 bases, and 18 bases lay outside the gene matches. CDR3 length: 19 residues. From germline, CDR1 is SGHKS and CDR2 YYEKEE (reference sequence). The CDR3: CASRRDRVSSRDPTGELFF. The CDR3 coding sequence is TGTGCCAGCAGGAGGGACAGGGTCTCCTCAAGAGACCCCACCGGGGAGCTGTTTTTT.

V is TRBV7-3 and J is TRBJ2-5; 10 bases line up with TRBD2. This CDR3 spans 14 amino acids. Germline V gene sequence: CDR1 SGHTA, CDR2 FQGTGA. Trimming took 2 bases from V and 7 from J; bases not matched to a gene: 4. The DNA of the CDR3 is TGTGCCAGCAGCTTATCTAGCGGGAGCGGGACCCAGTACTTC. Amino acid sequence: CASSLSSGSGTQYF. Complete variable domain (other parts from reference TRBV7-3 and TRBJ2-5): GAGVSQTPSNKVTEKGKYVELRCDPISGHTALYWYRQSLGQGPEFLIYFQGTGAADDSGLPNDRFFAVRPEGSVSTLKIQRTERGDSAVYLCASSLSSGSGTQYFGPGTRLLVL.

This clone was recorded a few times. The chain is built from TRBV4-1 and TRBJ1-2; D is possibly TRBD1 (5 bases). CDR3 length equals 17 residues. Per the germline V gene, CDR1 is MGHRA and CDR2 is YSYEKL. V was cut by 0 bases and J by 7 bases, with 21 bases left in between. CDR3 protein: CASSQDRTGLSAIGYTF. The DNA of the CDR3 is TGCGCCAGCAGCCAAGATCGAACAGGCCTGTCGGCGATTGGCTACACCTTC.

The DNA of the CDR3 is TGTGCCAGCAGTGATGCCGGCGGACTCGGGGAGCTGTTTTTT. The encoded protein is CASSDAGGLGELFF. This chain connects TRBV6-1 to TRBJ2-2, with D perhaps matching TRBD2 (5 bases). Trimming cost V 3 bases and J 7 bases, with 12 bases left between them. The germline V gene has CDR1 MNHNS and CDR2 SASEGT. This CDR3 is 14 amino acids long.

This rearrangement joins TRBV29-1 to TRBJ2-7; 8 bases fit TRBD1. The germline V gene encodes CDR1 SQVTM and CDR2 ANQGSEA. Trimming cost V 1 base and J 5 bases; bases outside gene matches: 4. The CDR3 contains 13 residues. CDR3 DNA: TGCAGCGTTGAAGGGACAGGGTTAAACGAGCAGTACTTC. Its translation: CSVEGTGLNEQYF.

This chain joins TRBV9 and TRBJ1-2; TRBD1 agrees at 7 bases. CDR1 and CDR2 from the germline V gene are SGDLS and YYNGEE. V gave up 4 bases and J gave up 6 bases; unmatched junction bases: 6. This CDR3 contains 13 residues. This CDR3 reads CASSPWTGDGYTF. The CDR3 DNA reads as TGTGCCAGCAGCCCCTGGACAGGTGATGGCTACACCTTC.

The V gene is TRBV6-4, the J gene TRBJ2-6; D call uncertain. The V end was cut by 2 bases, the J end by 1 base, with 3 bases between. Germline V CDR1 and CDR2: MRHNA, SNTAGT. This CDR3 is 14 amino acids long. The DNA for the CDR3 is TGTGCCAGCAGTGACGAGTCTGGGGCCAACGTCCTGACTTTC. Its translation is CASSDESGANVLTF.

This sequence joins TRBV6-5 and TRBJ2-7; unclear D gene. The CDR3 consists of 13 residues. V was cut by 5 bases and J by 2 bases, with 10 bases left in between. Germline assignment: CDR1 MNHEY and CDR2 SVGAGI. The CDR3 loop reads CASSPSPTYEQYF. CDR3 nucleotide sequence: TGTGCCAGCAGTCCATCACCTACCTACGAGCAGTACTTC.

CDR3 region: CASSPGGQKNIQYF. The CDR3, as DNA: TGCGCCAGCAGCCCTGGGGGACAAAAAAACATTCAGTACTTC. The gene calls are TRBV5-1 and TRBJ2-4; D is perhaps TRBD1 (6 bases). V shed 4 bases and J shed 4 bases, with 12 bases lying between them. CDR1 is SGHRS and CDR2 is YFSETQ in the germline V gene. The CDR3 totals 14 residues. Full variable domain (remainder filled in from reference TRBV5-1 and TRBJ2-4): KAGVTQTPRYLIKTRGQQVTLSCSPISGHRSVSWYQQTPGQGLQFLFEYFSETQRNKGNFPGRFSGRQFSNSRSEMNVSTLELGDSALYLCASSPGGQKNIQYFGAGTRLSVL.